One sample yielded the 16 T cell receptor beta chains listed below, sequenced in a study of T cells in Graves' hyperthyroidism and ophthalmopathy (dated by TCRdb to 2018 to 2020). Library method: multiplex PCR. TCRdb records Illumina HiSeq 2000 as the sequencer. The TCR beta CDR3 regions were amplified from the RNA transcripts. The first round of RT-PCR for the TCR CDR3 was performed with the HTBI primer set and the Qiagen OneStep RT-PCR kit. Using fastp at Q25 and MiXCR, TCRdb reprocessed the public reads and kept productive beta chains. Every CDR3 protein is listed once, alongside the most common genes and DNA of its rows. Counted in this sample were under 250,000 distinct CDR3 sequences; roughly a quarter of them appeared once. The ten largest clones add up to approximately 35% of the sample. Sequencing was carried out using blood. These receptors were obtained from a middle-aged woman with Graves' ophthalmopathy.

This clonotype was detected many times. This chain connects TRBV3-1 to TRBJ1-5; D uncertain. The V end was cut by 5 bases, the J end by 7 bases, with 15 bases between. The V gene's germline CDR1 is LGHDT and CDR2 YNNKEL (reference sequence). The CDR3 sequence is 14 residues long. CDR3 coding DNA: TGTGCCAGCAGCGGTACCGGGAAGGGACAGCCCCAGCATTTT. It translates to CASSGTGKGQPQHF. The full variable domain, in which reference TRBV3-1 and TRBJ1-5 provide the parts outside the CDR3, is DTAVSQTPKYLVTQMGNDKSIKCEQNLGHDTMYWYKQDSKKFLKIMFSYNNKELIINETVPNRFSPKSPDKAHLNLHINSLELGDSAVYFCASSGTGKGQPQHFGDGTRLSIL.

Many counts were recorded for this clonotype. This chain connects TRBV7-2 to TRBJ1-3; TRBD1 aligns across 8 bases. Germline V lookup: CDR1 SGHTA, CDR2 FQGNSA. Trimming cost V 5 bases and J 2 bases; bases outside gene matches: 5. The CDR3 sequence is 15 residues long. This CDR3 reads CASSHQGAAGNTIYF. The CDR3, as DNA: TGTGCCAGCAGCCATCAGGGGGCGGCTGGAAACACCATATATTTT.

Ten or more counts support this clonotype. V is TRBV27 and J is TRBJ2-6, with a weak D call TRBD1 (5 bases). The length of the CDR3 is 15 residues. Trimming removed 0 bases from V and 3 bases from J, with 6 bases in between. The V gene's germline CDR1 is MNHEY and CDR2 SMNVEV (reference sequence). CDR3 nucleotides: TGTGCCAGCAGTTTATCCAGGGTTGGGGCCAACGTCCTGACTTTC. Translated: CASSLSRVGANVLTF.

As for this clonotype: A read error is possible here, since a much larger clone lies one base away. The chain is built from TRBV30 and TRBJ1-2; tentatively, D is TRBD1 (6 bases). V was pared by 3 bases and J by 1 base, with 6 bases between. The CDR3 is made up of 12 amino acids. Germline assignment: CDR1 GTSNPN and CDR2 SVGIG (reference sequence). The CDR3 DNA reads TGTGCCTGGAGGGACAGTAACTATGGCTACACCTTC. Amino acid sequence: CAWRDSNYGYTF.

This clonotype was recorded once. A much larger clone differs from this one at a single base, so this may be a read error. The chain combines TRBV6-5 with TRBJ1-5; D is ambiguous. Germline CDR1 and CDR2: MNHEY and SVGAGI. The germline V and J ends were trimmed by 4 bases and 0 bases, with 7 bases remaining between them. This CDR3 has 14 amino acids. The DNA for the CDR3 is TGTGCCAGCAGTTTACACGGTAGCAATCAGCCCCAGCATTTT. Its protein is CASSLHGSNQPQHF.

This clonotype was counted between two and nine times. The chain couples TRBV3-1 to TRBJ1-5; 8 positions match TRBD1. Trimming removed 1 base from V and 6 bases from J; junction bases left unmatched: 5. The CDR3 sequence is 15 residues long. Germline V CDR1 and CDR2: LGHDT, YNNKEL (reference sequence). CDR3 sequence: CASSQGTGSLQPQHF. The CDR3 DNA sequence: TGTGCCAGCAGCCAAGGGACAGGGTCGCTTCAGCCCCAGCATTTT.

The chain has TRBV24-1 and TRBJ2-5, with 11 bases lining up with TRBD2. This CDR3 spans 16 amino acids. Germline CDR1 is KGHDR and CDR2 is SFDVKD. The ends lost 1 base at V and 2 bases at J; junction bases unmatched: 2. CDR3 loop: CATSDFGTSGQETQYF. CDR3 DNA sequence: TGTGCCACCAGTGATTTTGGGACTAGCGGACAAGAGACCCAGTACTTC.

This clonotype came up many times. V is TRBV20-1 and J is TRBJ1-1; no clear D gene. Trimming removed 6 bases at V and 0 bases at J, with 11 bases between. CDR3 size: 13 residues. Germline lookup yields CDR1 DFQATT and CDR2 SNEGSKA (reference sequence). The CDR3 spells CSAVITVNTEAFF. DNA of the CDR3: TGCAGTGCCGTTATTACAGTGAACACTGAAGCTTTCTTT.

This clonotype occurred many times. This sequence joins TRBV6-5 and TRBJ1-1, with 7 positions matching TRBD1. The J segment lost 1 base and the V segment lost 2 bases, leaving 4 bases of the junction unmatched. This CDR3 has 15 amino acids. Germline V gives CDR1 MNHEY, CDR2 SVGAGI. The CDR3 DNA sequence: TGTGCCAGCAGTTACCCTCAGGGGGGGAACACTGAAGCTTTCTTT. Protein: CASSYPQGGNTEAFF.

The sample holds many counts of this clonotype. The chain couples TRBV7-9 to TRBJ1-1; D remains ambiguous. This CDR3 is built from 11 residues. The V gene's germline CDR1 is SEHNR and CDR2 FQNEAQ (reference sequence). Trimming removed 4 bases at V and 4 bases at J, with 4 bases between. CDR3: CASSSATEAFF. The CDR3 region has the DNA TGTGCCAGCAGCTCCGCCACTGAAGCTTTCTTT. Combining the CDR3 with reference TRBV7-9 and TRBJ1-1 gives the whole variable domain DTGVSQNPRHKITKRGQNVTFRCDPISEHNRLYWYRQTLGQGPEFLTYFQNEAQLEKSRLLSDRFSAERPKGSFSTLEIQRTEQGDSAMYLCASSSATEAFFGQGTRLTVV.

This clonotype was counted many times. The rearrangement joins TRBV10-3 to TRBJ2-7; TRBD2 agrees at 8 bases. The CDR3 is 15 residues long. From germline, CDR1 is ENHRY and CDR2 SYGVKD. J was trimmed by 3 bases and V by 4 bases; bases with no gene match: 8. CDR3 sequence reads: CAISVTGAGGYEQYF. The CDR3 region has the DNA TGTGCCATCAGTGTAACCGGGGCGGGAGGCTACGAGCAGTACTTC.

Ten or more counts support this clonotype. The rearrangement uses TRBV30 and TRBJ1-1; D unclear. The V end was cut by 4 bases, the J end by 6 bases, with 12 bases between. CDR1 is GTSNPN, CDR2 SVGIG, per germline (reference sequence). The CDR3 runs to 12 residues. The CDR3 here is CAWMIRAAEAFF. The DNA of the CDR3 is TGTGCCTGGATGATTCGTGCAGCTGAAGCTTTCTTT.

This clonotype has a count of ten or more. J is TRBJ1-2 and V is TRBV28; no firm D call. Trimming took 5 bases from V and 4 from J, leaving 17 bases between them. Germline V gene lookup returns CDR1 MDHEN and CDR2 SYDVKM. CDR3 length equals 15 residues. This CDR3 is CASSPPGLEGYGYTF. In nucleotides, the CDR3 is TGTGCCAGCAGTCCCCCGGGCTTGGAGGGCTATGGCTACACCTTC.

The chain joins TRBV6-2 or TRBV6-3 to TRBJ1-1; D not resolved. Deletions cut 0 bases from V and 0 bases from J, with 14 bases between. The germline V gene has CDR1 MNHEY and CDR2 SVGEGT. This CDR3 is 17 amino acids long. The CDR3, as DNA: TGTGCCAGCAGTTACTCGGGGTTCCGAAGGATGAACACTGAAGCTTTCTTT. It specifies CASSYSGFRRMNTEAFF.

This clonotype was seen ten or more times. V usage is TRBV29-1 and J usage is TRBJ1-1, with D possibly being TRBD1 (5 bases). Looked up from germline, CDR1 is SQVTM and CDR2 is ANQGSEA. CDR3 length equals 12 residues. The V end lost 8 bases, the J end lost 6 bases, and 16 bases lay between the germline ends. The CDR3 bases are TGCAGCTCGTGGGGGGTAGCGGCTGAAGCTTTCTTT. It yields the protein CSSWGVAAEAFF.

This clonotype has a count of ten or more. The genes are TRBV11-2 and TRBJ1-2; a weak D match, TRBD1 (5 bases). The germline V and J ends were trimmed by 8 bases and 4 bases, with 26 bases remaining between them. The CDR3 has 17 residues. Germline CDR1 SGHAT, CDR2 FQNNGV. The CDR3 region is CASSPGPDTSTVYGYTF. The DNA for the CDR3 is TGTGCCAGCTCGCCGGGGCCGGACACTTCAACGGTCTATGGCTACACCTTC.